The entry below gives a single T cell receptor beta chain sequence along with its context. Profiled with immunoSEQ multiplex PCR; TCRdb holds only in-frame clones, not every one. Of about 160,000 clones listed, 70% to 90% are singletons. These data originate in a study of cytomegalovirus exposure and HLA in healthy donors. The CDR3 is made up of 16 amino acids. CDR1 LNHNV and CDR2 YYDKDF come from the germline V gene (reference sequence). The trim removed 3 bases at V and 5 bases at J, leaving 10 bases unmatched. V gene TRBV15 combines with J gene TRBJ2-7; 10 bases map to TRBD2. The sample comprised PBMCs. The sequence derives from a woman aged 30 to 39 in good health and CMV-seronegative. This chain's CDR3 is CATSRDGLAGGNEQYF. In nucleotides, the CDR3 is TGTGCCACCAGCAGGGATGGATTAGCGGGAGGCAACGAGCAGTACTTC.